Given below is one T cell receptor beta chain in context. V was trimmed by 6 bases and J by 4 bases, leaving 15 bases between them. The CDR3 sequence is 13 residues long. Per the germline V gene, CDR1 is SQVTM and CDR2 is ANQGSEA. The data belong to a study of CD8 T cells in Susac syndrome. The diagnostic criteria were recently defined, and patients with Susac syndrome met them for definite or probable disease. The CD8+ and CD4+ T cells were isolated magnetically using a negative isolation approach, whereas the TEMRA cells were enriched by FACS. Random hexamers were used to reverse transcribe the RNA input (roughly 0.5 to 1 ug). TCRdb reanalysed the immunoSEQ multiplex PCR reads using MiXCR and keeps one entry per CDR3 protein. The table lists under 300,000 distinct CDR3 sequences, almost 97% of them singletons.

The chain employs TRBV29-1 and TRBJ1-2, with unresolved D. This clonotype was sampled from a human donor with Susac syndrome. Sequencing used CD4+ T cells from PBMCs. The CDR3 nucleotides are TGCAGCGTGGGAAGCGACACCATCTATGGCTACACCTTC. Its translation: CSVGSDTIYGYTF.